This T cell receptor beta chain is drawn from a study of T cell responses to AZD1222 COVID-19 vaccine. Notes on the study in general: Spike as a whole was targeted by vaccine-associated CD4 TCRs, dominant at 160-218 and 743-854. Most donors were white British, females outnumbered males, and clonal diversity was possibly underestimated.

Second-dose intervals near 4 or 12 weeks were combined. The repertoire was sequenced with immunoSEQ multiplex PCR; TCRdb's copy has only in-frame clones and lacks some. Of about 80,000 clones listed, approximately 85% are singletons. The CDR3 length is 16 residues. With 3 bases clipped from V and 7 bases from J, the junction kept 12 bases outside the gene matches. Germline V gives CDR1 MNHEY, CDR2 SMNVEV (reference sequence). Comment on this clone: Its antigen is not known.

This material consisted of peripheral blood, taken 28 days after the second AZD1222 dose. The sequence derives from an adult who received the AZD1222 COVID-19 vaccine. V usage is TRBV27 and J usage is TRBJ1-5, with TRBD1 matching over 7 bases. The CDR3, as DNA: TGTGCCAGCAGTTTCTCTGCGACAGGGTTCGGGCAGCCCCAGCATTTT. As protein: CASSFSATGFGQPQHF.